This record covers a single T cell receptor beta chain. What it binds is unknown. Mismatch repair deficiency was confirmed in all patients, by PCR or immunohistochemistry. TCRs were sequenced from a few patients responding to pembrolizumab. This specimen comes from a study of PD-1 blockade in mismatch repair-deficient tumors. At the level of the study: Enrolled about 2013-2017, patients had progressing, pretreated mismatch repair-deficient cancers of 12 to 13 types.

Clones were read by immunoSEQ multiplex PCR, and TCRdb kept only the in-frame ones, dropping some. The data show more than 85,000 clones, 82% seen once. Findings and caveats of the study: Tumor-resident clones, often undetectable pretreatment in blood, expanded then contracted after pembrolizumab.

The sample consisted of peripheral blood, taken less than 37 weeks after starting pembrolizumab. The sequence was obtained from an adult with mismatch repair-deficient cancer.

CDR3 coding DNA: TGTGCCAGCAGCTTAGGCAGGGGGCGCGGGTACGAGCAGTACTTC. Encoded protein: CASSLGRGRGYEQYF. The chain joins TRBV13 to TRBJ2-7; 8 nucleotides agree with TRBD1. Unmatched junction bases numbered 5, after V lost 0 bases and J lost 4 bases. Germline lookup yields CDR1 PRHDT and CDR2 FYEKMQ (reference sequence). The CDR3 length is 15 residues. The whole variable domain, remainder taken from reference TRBV13 and TRBJ2-7, is AAGVIQSPRHLIKEKRETATLKCYPIPRHDTVYWYQQGPGQDPQFLISFYEKMQSDKGSIPDRFSAQQFSDYHSELNMSSLELGDSALYFCASSLGRGRGYEQYFGPGTRLTVT.